The 7 T cell receptor beta chains below come from one sample, sequenced in a study of shared clonotypes between healthy human individuals. Measured with immunoSEQ multiplex PCR; TCRdb has only the in-frame clones, and not every one. The table lists around 1.6 million clones, approximately 98% of them singletons. Specimen: naive CD4+ T cells sorted from blood. Subset denoted: CD45RA+ positively selected. The receptors shown here come from a man aged 30 to 45 in good health.

V gene TRBV7-2 combines with J gene TRBJ2-3, with 7 bases fitting TRBD2. Germline values: CDR1 SGHTA, CDR2 FQGNSA. This CDR3 spans 15 amino acids. The junction had 2 bases not matched to a gene; V was cut back by 0 bases and J by 2 bases. The CDR3 nucleotides read TGTGCCAGCAGCTTAGCAGGGACTAACACAGATACGCAGTATTTT. Its protein product is CASSLAGTNTDTQYF. The variable domain in full, completed from reference TRBV7-2 and TRBJ2-3, reads GAGVSQSPSNKVTEKGKDVELRCDPISGHTALYWYRQSLGQGLEFLIYFQGNSAPDKSGLPSDRFSAERTGGSVSTLTIQRTQQEDSAVYLCASSLAGTNTDTQYFGPGTRLTVL.

The chain uses TRBV6-5 and TRBJ1-4, with no clear D. Germline-derived CDR1 and CDR2 are MNHEY and SVGAGI. CDR3 length equals 13 residues. Trimming took off 9 bases at V and 5 bases at J, with 13 bases between the two ends. The CDR3: CARYSARNEKLFF. The CDR3 nucleotides are TGTGCCAGGTACAGCGCCCGAAATGAAAAACTGTTTTTT.

The chain uses TRBV12-1 and TRBJ2-5; TRBD2 was called by the table and not checked on the DNA. TRBV12-1 is assigned pseudogene status. The CDR3 has 15 amino acids. The CDR3 DNA sequence: TGTGCCAGCAGCCTTCCCTGGGGGGAGTGGAAGACCCAGTACTTC. This gives the protein CASSLPWGEWKTQYF.

CDR3 in amino acids: CASSGGLAGGLYEQYF. The CDR3, as DNA: TGCGCCAGCAGTGGGGGACTAGCGGGAGGACTCTACGAGCAGTACTTC. The rearrangement uses TRBV10-1 and TRBJ2-7; TRBD2 matches 15 bases. CDR1 and CDR2 (germline): WNHNN, SYGVQD (reference sequence). J lost 3 bases, V lost 4 bases, and 4 bases had no gene match. This CDR3 contains 16 residues.

As to this clone: In the same sample, other DNA sequences code for this CDR3. The V and J genes are TRBV2 and TRBJ2-5; possibly TRBD2 for D (5 bases). This CDR3 spans 12 amino acids. From germline, CDR1 is SNHLY and CDR2 FYNNEI. Trimming stripped 3 bases from V and 7 bases from J, with 9 bases between. DNA for the CDR3: TGTGCCAGCAGTGAGAGGGATGGGACCCAGTACTTC. Translation: CASSERDGTQYF.

The rearrangement uses TRBV5-6 and TRBJ2-2; the match to TRBD1 covers 8 bases. After removal of 5 bases from V and 1 base from J, the junction contained 7 bases not matched to a gene. Germline CDR1 is SGHDT and CDR2 is YYEEEE. The CDR3 covers 16 residues. The CDR3 DNA reads TGTGCCAGCAGACTATCCGGGACAGGGAACACCGGGGAGCTGTTTTTT. Translating gives CASRLSGTGNTGELFF. Complete variable domain (other parts from reference TRBV5-6 and TRBJ2-2): DAGVTQSPTHLIKTRGQQVTLRCSPKSGHDTVSWYQQALGQGPQFIFQYYEEEERQRGNFPDRFSGHQFPNYSSELNVNALLLGDSALYLCASRLSGTGNTGELFFGEGSRLTVL.

The chain combines TRBV4-3 with TRBJ1-2; perhaps TRBD1 as D (5 bases). This CDR3 has 15 residues. Germline-derived CDR1 and CDR2 are LGHNA and YSLEER. V dropped 1 base and J dropped 7 bases, with 16 bases sitting between them. CDR3 nucleotide sequence: TGCGCCAGCAGCCAAGTTTCGGGACGGAAAGGTGGCTACACCTTC. Residues: CASSQVSGRKGGYTF.